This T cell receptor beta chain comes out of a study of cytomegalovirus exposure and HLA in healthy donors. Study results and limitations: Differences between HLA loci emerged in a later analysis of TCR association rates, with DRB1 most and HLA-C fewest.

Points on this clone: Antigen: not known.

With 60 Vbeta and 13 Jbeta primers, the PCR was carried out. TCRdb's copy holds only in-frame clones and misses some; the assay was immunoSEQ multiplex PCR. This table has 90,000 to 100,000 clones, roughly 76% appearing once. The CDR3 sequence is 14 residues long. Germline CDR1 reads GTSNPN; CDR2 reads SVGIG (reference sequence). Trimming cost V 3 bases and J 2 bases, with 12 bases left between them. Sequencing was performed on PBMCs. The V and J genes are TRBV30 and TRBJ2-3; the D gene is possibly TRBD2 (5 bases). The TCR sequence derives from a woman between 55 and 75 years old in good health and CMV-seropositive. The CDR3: CAWRASRDTDTQYF. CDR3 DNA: TGTGCCTGGAGGGCTAGCCGTGACACAGATACGCAGTATTTT.